This T cell receptor beta chain was identified in a study of blood T cell repertoires in COVID-19. Libraries were prepared by immunoSEQ multiplex PCR; TCRdb keeps only in-frame clonotypes and omits some of them. The table shows approximately 260,000 clones, with 89% occurring only once. Looked up from germline, CDR1 is SGDLS and CDR2 is YYNGEE. CDR3 length equals 15 residues. The J segment lost 4 bases and the V segment lost 4 bases, leaving 8 bases of the junction unmatched. This clone turned up a few times. The sample was peripheral blood. V is TRBV9 and J is TRBJ1-2; TRBD1 matches at 9 bases. The TCR was taken from a man in his fifties or sixties with acute or convalescent COVID-19. This CDR3 is CASSTSGTGTYGYTF. The CDR3 nucleotides are TGTGCCAGCAGCACCTCCGGGACAGGGACCTATGGCTACACCTTC.